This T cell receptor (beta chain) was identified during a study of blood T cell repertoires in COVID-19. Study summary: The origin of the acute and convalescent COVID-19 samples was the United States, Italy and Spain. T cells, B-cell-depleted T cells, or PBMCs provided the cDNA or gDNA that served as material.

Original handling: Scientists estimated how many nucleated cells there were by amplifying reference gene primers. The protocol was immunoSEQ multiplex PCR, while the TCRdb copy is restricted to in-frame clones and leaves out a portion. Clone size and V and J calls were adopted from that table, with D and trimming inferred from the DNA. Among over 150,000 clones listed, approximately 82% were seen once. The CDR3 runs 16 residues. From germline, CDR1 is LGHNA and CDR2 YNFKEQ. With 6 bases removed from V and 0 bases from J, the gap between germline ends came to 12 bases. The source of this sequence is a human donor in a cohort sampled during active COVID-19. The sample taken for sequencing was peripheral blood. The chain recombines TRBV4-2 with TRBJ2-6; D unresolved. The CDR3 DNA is TGTGCCAGCAGAAAATCGGTGAACTCTGGGGCCAACGTCCTGACTTTC. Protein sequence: CASRKSVNSGANVLTF.